The next 20 T cell receptor beta chains were all read from a single sample in a study of T cell clonality in common variable immunodeficiency. Data came from immunoSEQ multiplex PCR; TCRdb stores just in-frame clones and leaves some out. This repertoire lists more than 35,000 clones without singletons; around 3% sits in the top ten. Sequenced sample: peripheral blood mononuclear cells. Receptors originate from a person aged 18-70 years in good health.

This clone was counted at least ten times. Read sequence stops 3 residues before the CDR3 end, and the germline J gene provides the missing end. The V call is TRBV7-9, the J call TRBJ1-1, with a weak D call TRBD1 (6 bases). The CDR3 sequence is 13 residues long. The V and J ends lost 2 bases and 7 bases respectively, with 11 bases between them. Germline CDR1 is SEHNR and CDR2 is FQNEAQ (reference sequence). The sequenced part of the CDR3 DNA is TGTGCCAGCAGCTTAACAGGGCCGCTTGAA. It translates to CASSLTGPLE. The complete CDR3 protein is CASSLTGPLEAFF.

A note on this clone: A much larger clonotype is one base distant, so this may be a read error. The read halts 3 residues ahead of the CDR3 end, with the missing end drawn from the germline J gene. This chain connects TRBV5-5 to TRBJ2-7; TRBD1 is a possible D gene (6 bases). Germline CDR1 SGHKS, CDR2 YYEKEE (reference sequence). V was trimmed by 7 bases and J by 4 bases, leaving 21 bases between them. This CDR3 has 15 residues. The CDR3 reads CASGPTRVDRYEQYF. CDR3 DNA (partial): TGTGCCAGCGGCCCCACGAGAGTGGACAGATACGAG. The full variable domain, in which reference TRBV5-5 and TRBJ2-7 provide the parts outside the CDR3, is DAGVTQSPTHLIKTRGQQVTLRCSPISGHKSVSWYQQVLGQGPQFIFQYYEKEERGRGNFPDRFSARQFPNYSSELNVNALLLGDSALYLCASGPTRVDRYEQYFGPGTRLTVT.

This clone was found a few times. CDR3 bases read: TGTGCCAGCATCATGAACAGCATTCGGAATTCACCC. The encoded protein is CASIMNSIRNSP. The complete CDR3 sequence is CASIMNSIRNSPLHF. The chain joins TRBV7-2 to TRBJ1-6; D is unresolved. The observed sequence ends 3 residues before the CDR3 terminus, with the missing tail filled in from the germline J gene. V dropped 7 bases and J dropped 7 bases, with 17 bases sitting between them. Germline lookup yields CDR1 SGHTA and CDR2 FQGNSA. The CDR3 spans 15 residues.

This clone was seen many times. The read ends 3 residues before the CDR3 terminus; that terminus is restored from the germline J gene. This chain uses TRBV5-1 with TRBJ2-3; 10 nucleotides agree with TRBD1. The CDR3 is 18 residues long. The germline V gene has CDR1 SGHRS and CDR2 YFSETQ. Germline trimming cut 0 bases from V and 0 bases from J; bases unmatched to any gene: 7. Partial CDR3 DNA: TGCGCCAGCAGCTTGGGGGGGACAGGGGCGACTAGCACAGATACG. Protein product: CASSLGGTGATSTDT. The CDR3 reads in full as CASSLGGTGATSTDTQYF.

This clone was observed many times. The read terminates 3 residues before the CDR3 end, so the remaining end is supplied by the germline J gene. This chain uses TRBV20-1 with TRBJ1-3, with a weak D call TRBD1 (5 bases). Per germline, CDR1 DFQATT and CDR2 SNEGSKA (reference sequence). The CDR3 is made up of 15 amino acids. V lost 0 bases and J lost 0, with 9 bases in between. The CDR3 DNA, read in part, is TGCAGTGCTAGAGATGGGGCACTCTCTGGAAACACC. Its translation: CSARDGALSGNT. The whole CDR3 sequence reads CSARDGALSGNTIYF.

This clone has ten or more counts. Incomplete CDR3 DNA: TGTGCCAGCAGTCCCCTGAAGGGCAAAGCAGACACAGATACG. Protein: CASSPLKGKADTDT. The CDR3 reads in full as CASSPLKGKADTDTQYF. The chain couples TRBV6-2 or TRBV6-3 to TRBJ2-3, with no clear D. With the read ending 3 residues before the CDR3 end, the germline J gene is used to fill in that end. The V end was cut by 5 bases, the J end by 2 bases, with 20 bases between. Per the germline V gene, CDR1 is MNHEY and CDR2 is SVGEGT. The CDR3 covers 17 residues.

This clone was seen at least ten times. The read ends 3 residues shy of where the CDR3 ends; the end is completed using the germline J gene. The J gene is TRBJ2-7, the V gene TRBV3-1 (or the pseudogene TRBV3-2); D is ambiguous. Trimming shortened V by 0 bases and J by 3 bases, and 9 bases separated the two germline ends. CDR3 length: 14 amino acids. The germline V gene has CDR1 LGHDT and CDR2 YNNKEL (reference sequence). The CDR3 reads CASSQDLTIYEQYF. The covered CDR3 bases are TGTGCCAGCAGCCAAGATTTAACTATCTACGAG.

This clone was observed at least ten times. Read coverage stops 3 residues before the CDR3 terminus; the germline J gene supplies the remainder. This chain links TRBV12-3 or TRBV12-4 with TRBJ2-5; D remains ambiguous. The ends were cut back, 1 base at V and 0 bases at J, with 6 bases in the middle. This CDR3 contains 14 residues. The CDR3 bases that were read are TGTGCCAGCAGTTTAGGTCCGGACCAAGAGACC. This codes for CASSLGPDQET. The full CDR3 is CASSLGPDQETQYF.

This clone was seen repeatedly, ten times or more. The read finishes 3 residues shy of the CDR3 end, and the germline J gene is used to complete it. This chain links TRBV2 with TRBJ2-7; possibly TRBD1 for D (6 bases). This CDR3 region has 11 residues. V was clipped by 6 bases and J by 3 bases, with 6 bases between them. CDR1 is SNHLY and CDR2 is FYNNEI in the germline V gene. CDR3 residues: CASRDSYEQYF. The covered CDR3 bases are TGTGCCAGCAGGGACAGCTACGAG.

This clone was seen repeatedly, ten times or more. The CDR3 end falls 3 residues outside the read, so it is completed with the germline J gene. J is TRBJ2-7 and V is TRBV5-1; D possibly corresponds to TRBD1 (6 bases). This CDR3 spans 13 amino acids. Trimming left V 4 bases short and J 3 bases short, with 11 bases between. Germline assignment: CDR1 SGHRS and CDR2 YFSETQ. The DNA read from the CDR3 is TGCGCCAGCAGCCAGGGGACAAGCTACGAG. Its protein is CASSQGTSYE. The CDR3 reads in full as CASSQGTSYEQYF. The complete variable domain, with remaining parts taken from reference TRBV5-1 and TRBJ2-7, reads KAGVTQTPRYLIKTRGQQVTLSCSPISGHRSVSWYQQTPGQGLQFLFEYFSETQRNKGNFPGRFSGRQFSNSRSEMNVSTLELGDSALYLCASSQGTSYEQYFGPGTRLTVT.

CDR3: CSAPVASGGGNTIYF. The CDR3 bases that were read are TGCAGTGCTCCCGTCGCGTCGGGGGGCGGAAACACC. The rearrangement links TRBV20-1 to TRBJ1-3; a weak D match, TRBD1 (6 bases). With the read ending 3 residues before the CDR3 end, the germline J gene is used to fill in that end. Germline V gene sequence: CDR1 DFQATT, CDR2 SNEGSKA (reference sequence). With 5 bases removed from V and 4 bases from J, the gap between germline ends came to 18 bases. The CDR3 has 15 residues.

This clone was detected ten times or more. The observed sequence ends 3 residues before the CDR3 terminus, with the missing tail filled in from the germline J gene. The chain has TRBV18 and TRBJ2-5; no clear D gene. The CDR3 has 12 amino acids. V lost 0 bases to trimming and J lost 4 bases, with 3 bases between them. CDR1 and CDR2 from the germline V gene are KGHSH and LQKENI. This CDR3 reads CASSPPGETQYF. The CDR3 DNA, read in part, is TGTGCCAGCTCACCACCCGGAGAGACC. The variable domain in full, completed from reference TRBV18 and TRBJ2-5, reads NAGVMQNPRHLVRRRGQEARLRCSPMKGHSHVYWYRQLPEEGLKFMVYLQKENIIDESGMPKERFSAEFPKEGPSILRIQQVVRGDSAAYFCASSPPGETQYFGPGTRLLVL.

This clone was detected only a few times. The read terminates 3 residues ahead of where the CDR3 ends, so the germline J gene completes it. The chain combines TRBV18 with TRBJ1-1; D not certain. Germline CDR1 reads KGHSH; CDR2 reads LQKENI. This CDR3 contains 15 residues. V gave up 4 bases and J gave up 1 base, with 13 bases separating them. CDR3 DNA (partial): TGTGCCAGCTCACGCTACTCCCAGGAGAACACTGAA. Translating gives CASSRYSQENTE. The full-length CDR3 reads as CASSRYSQENTEAFF.

This clone has ten or more counts. The CDR3 end falls 3 residues outside the read, so it is completed with the germline J gene. The chain recombines TRBV5-1 with TRBJ1-1; 8 bases match TRBD1. CDR1 is SGHRS, CDR2 YFSETQ, per germline. CDR3 length equals 15 residues. The J segment lost 7 bases and the V segment lost 0 bases, leaving 8 bases of the junction unmatched. The covered CDR3 bases are TGCGCCAGCAGCTTGGGGCCTGGACAGGGCTTTGAA. This translates into CASSLGPGQGFE. The CDR3 as a whole reads CASSLGPGQGFEAFF.

This clone has ten or more counts. Read coverage stops 3 residues before the CDR3 terminus; the germline J gene supplies the remainder. The chain links TRBV3-1 (or the pseudogene TRBV3-2) to TRBJ1-6; TRBD1 agrees at 11 bases. Trimming at V came to 4 bases and at J to 9 bases, leaving 2 bases not matched to a gene. The germline CDR1 and CDR2 sequences are LGHDT and YNNKEL (reference sequence). CDR3 size: 14 residues. CDR3 residues: CASSLGTGGSPLHF. The CDR3 DNA, read in part, is TGTGCCAGCAGCCTCGGGACAGGGGGTTCACCC.

This clone was seen at least ten times. The read halts 3 residues ahead of the CDR3 end, with the missing end drawn from the germline J gene. V gene TRBV6-1 combines with J gene TRBJ1-2; weak D call: TRBD1 (5 bases). Trimming stripped 4 bases from V and 6 bases from J, with 6 bases between. Looked up from germline, CDR1 is MNHNS and CDR2 is SASEGT. CDR3 size: 11 residues. This chain's CDR3 is CASSAGNGYTF. The covered CDR3 bases are TGTGCCAGCAGTGCAGGGAATGGC.

This clone has ten or more counts. The read halts 3 residues ahead of the CDR3 end, with the missing end drawn from the germline J gene. This chain links TRBV18 with TRBJ2-7; 7 bases are a match to TRBD1. This CDR3 comprises 13 residues. Germline CDR1 is KGHSH and CDR2 is LQKENI. Trimming took 6 bases from V and 0 from J; bases not matched to a gene: 2. The CDR3 region is CASSGQFSYEQYF. CDR3 DNA, as far as it was read: TGTGCCAGCTCGGGACAGTTCTCCTACGAG. Full variable domain (missing parts from reference TRBV18 and TRBJ2-7): NAGVMQNPRHLVRRRGQEARLRCSPMKGHSHVYWYRQLPEEGLKFMVYLQKENIIDESGMPKERFSAEFPKEGPSILRIQQVVRGDSAAYFCASSGQFSYEQYFGPGTRLTVT.

This clone was recorded at least ten times. This chain's CDR3 is CSAEGAPEEGTEAFF. The CDR3 bases that were read are TGCAGTGCTGAGGGGGCCCCGGAGGAGGGCACTGAA. The chain combines TRBV20-1 with TRBJ1-1; TRBD1 matches at 7 bases. With the read ending 3 residues before the CDR3 end, the germline J gene is used to fill in that end. Per the germline V gene, CDR1 is DFQATT and CDR2 is SNEGSKA (reference sequence). The trim removed 5 bases at V and 4 bases at J, leaving 13 bases unmatched. The CDR3 runs 15 residues.

This clone was seen many times. The missing CDR3 end, 3 residues past where the read stops, is filled in from the germline J gene. The chain links TRBV20-1 to TRBJ2-7, with 10 positions matching TRBD2. Unmatched junction bases numbered 11, after V lost 1 base and J lost 5 bases. The CDR3 length is 16 residues. The V gene's germline CDR1 is DFQATT and CDR2 SNEGSKA (reference sequence). The CDR3 sequence: CSARVSSGRASNEQYF. The DNA read from the CDR3 is TGCAGTGCTAGAGTATCCAGCGGGAGGGCGTCGAACGAG.

At least ten counts were recorded for this clone. The sequenced fragment ends 3 residues before the CDR3 boundary, so the rest is inferred from the germline J gene. This sequence joins TRBV2 and TRBJ2-5, with D perhaps TRBD2 (6 bases). Germline V gene sequence: CDR1 SNHLY, CDR2 FYNNEI. V lost 2 bases, J lost 2 bases, and 12 bases lay in between. There are 15 residues in the CDR3. CDR3 protein: CASSEPPGLQETQYF. The CDR3 DNA, read in part, is TGTGCCAGCAGTGAACCCCCGGGACTGCAAGAGACC. Filled out from reference TRBV2 and TRBJ2-5, the complete variable domain reads EPEVTQTPSHQVTQMGQEVILRCVPISNHLYFYWYRQILGQKVEFLVSFYNNEISEKSEIFDDQFSVERPDGSNFTLKIRSTKLEDSAMYFCASSEPPGLQETQYFGPGTRLLVL.